The rows below give T cell receptor beta chains drawn from one sample of a study of cytomegalovirus exposure and HLA in healthy donors. The table came from immunoSEQ multiplex PCR; TCRdb's copy has only in-frame clones and leaves some out. The table for this sample gives fewer than 35,000 clones. Sequenced sample: PBMCs. The receptors stem from a female donor in good health and CMV-seronegative. Both conserved end residues are part of each CDR3. A D gene is named only where the DNA matches it firmly.

>TRBD1|TRBJ2-7|23|TRBV4-2
CASSQDRPLAGGERLGMGYEQYF
TGTGCCAGCAGCCAAGATCGGCCCCTAGCAGGGGGCGAGAGGCTAGGTATGGGCTACGAGCAGTACTTC
>TRBD2|TRBJ2-5|12|TRBV7-6
CASSPGGVTQYF
TGTGCCAGCAGCCCGGGGGGGGTGACCCAGTACTTC
>TRBD2|TRBJ2-7|15|TRBV27
CASSSLGGISYEQYF
TGTGCCAGCAGTTCCCTCGGGGGGATCTCCTACGAGCAGTACTTC
>.|TRBJ2-7|15|TRBV28
CASSLVRQFSYEQYF
TGTGCCAGCAGTTTAGTGCGACAGTTTTCCTACGAGCAGTACTTC
>.|TRBJ2-7|12|TRBV6-5
CASSYPFYEQYF
TGTGCCAGCAGTTACCCATTCTACGAGCAGTACTTC
>.|TRBJ1-6|14|TRBV19
CASSMTGTYSPLHF
TGTGCCAGTAGTATGACGGGAACCTATTCACCCCTCCACTTT
>.|TRBJ2-5|15|TRBV5-6
CASSWTRGVQETQYF
TGTGCCAGCAGCTGGACTCGCGGAGTCCAAGAGACCCAGTACTTC
>TRBD1|TRBJ1-1|14|TRBV4-3
CASSQTTGVAEAFF
TGCGCCAGCAGCCAAACGACAGGGGTGGCTGAAGCTTTCTTT
>TRBD1|TRBJ1-5|15|TRBV15
CATSRLDRGNQPQHF
TGTGCCACCAGCAGGCTGGACAGGGGAAATCAGCCCCAGCATTTT
>.|TRBJ2-7|15|TRBV28
CASSLLAGGRYEQYF
TGTGCCAGCAGTTTATTGGCTGGGGGCAGGTACGAGCAGTACTTC
>TRBD2|TRBJ2-5|16|TRBV4-3
CASSQKASGGAETQYF
TGCGCCAGCAGCCAAAAGGCAAGCGGGGGGGCAGAGACCCAGTACTTC
>.|TRBJ2-7|15|TRBV19
CASSMRASASYEQYF
TGTGCCAGTAGTATGCGCGCTAGCGCCAGCTACGAGCAGTACTTC
>.|TRBJ2-3|14|TRBV7-3
CASSLVGAADTQYF
TGTGCCAGCAGCTTAGTGGGGGCGGCAGATACGCAGTATTTT
>.|TRBJ2-7|16|TRBV6-5
CASSYTFSGNAYEQYF
TGTGCCAGCAGTTACACCTTTAGCGGAAACGCCTACGAGCAGTACTTC
>TRBD1|TRBJ1-2|16|TRBV5-5
CASSQGTGASGYGYTF
TGTGCCAGCAGCCAAGGGACAGGGGCTTCAGGGTATGGCTACACCTTC
>TRBD1|TRBJ1-4|13|TRBV28
CASSLDRVEKLFF
TGTGCCAGCAGTTTAGACAGGGTTGAAAAACTGTTTTTT
>.|TRBJ1-1|14|TRBV1
CTSSTGTGSTEAFF
TGCACCAGCAGCACCGGGACAGGGAGCACTGAAGCTTTCTTT
>TRBD1|TRBJ2-7|15|TRBV12-5
CASGLVVTGGYEQYF
TGTGCTAGTGGTTTGGTGGTGACAGGGGGCTACGAGCAGTACTTC
>TRBD1|TRBJ1-1|14|TRBV7-2
CASSQGVVNTEAFF
TGTGCCAGCAGCCAGGGGGTCGTGAACACTGAAGCTTTCTTT
>.|TRBJ2-7|14|TRBV14
CASSQGGSSYEQYF
TGTGCCAGCAGCCAGGGGGGTAGCTCCTACGAGCAGTACTTC
>.|TRBJ1-1|15|TRBV6-6
CASSYGGKGNTEAFF
TGTGCCAGCAGTTACGGGGGGAAAGGGAACACTGAAGCTTTCTTT
>.|TRBJ1-6|15|TRBV7-3
CASSQAGAGNSPLHF
TGTGCCAGCAGCCAAGCAGGGGCTGGTAATTCACCCCTCCACTTT
>.|TRBJ2-7|11|TRBV7-9
CASSADYEQYF
TGTGCCAGCAGCGCAGACTACGAGCAGTACTTC
>.|TRBJ1-1|13|TRBV5-5
CASSGDRLNEAFF
TGTGCCAGCAGCGGCGACAGGCTCAACGAAGCTTTCTTT
>TRBD2|TRBJ2-3|17|TRBV4-2
CASSQESSGGPTDTQYF
TGTGCCAGCAGCCAAGAATCTAGCGGGGGGCCCACAGATACGCAGTATTTT
>TRBD1|TRBJ2-2|12|TRBV2
CARGQGPGELFF
TGTGCCAGGGGACAGGGGCCCGGGGAGCTGTTTTTT
>.|TRBJ2-7|14|TRBV7-2
CASSLPSRSYEQYF
TGTGCCAGCAGCTTACCGTCGCGGTCCTACGAGCAGTACTTC
>.|TRBJ1-1|15|TRBV14
CASSQVGGAGTEAFF
TGTGCCAGCAGCCAAGTTGGAGGGGCTGGAACTGAAGCTTTCTTT
>TRBD1|TRBJ2-1|13|TRBV29-1
CSVETGNYNEQFF
TGCAGCGTTGAGACAGGGAACTACAATGAGCAGTTCTTC
>.|TRBJ2-2|15|TRBV30
CAWSVSHANTGELFF
TGTGCCTGGAGTGTAAGCCACGCGAACACCGGGGAGCTGTTTTTT
>.|TRBJ1-1|15|TRBV7-3
CASSLTGDSVTEAFF
TGTGCCAGCAGCTTAACAGGGGATTCGGTTACTGAAGCTTTCTTT
>.|TRBJ1-1|14|TRBV18
CASSPGHQNTEAFF
TGTGCCAGCTCACCAGGACACCAGAACACTGAAGCTTTCTTT
>.|TRBJ2-7|14|TRBV6-5
CASSYLPARGQQYF
TGTGCCAGCAGTTACCTACCGGCGCGGGGGCAACAGTACTTC
>TRBD1|TRBJ1-4|16|TRBV4-3
CASSQYTGDAGEKLFF
TGCGCCAGCAGCCAGTATACAGGGGACGCGGGTGAAAAACTGTTTTTT
>TRBD1|TRBJ2-3|15|TRBV6-5
CASSSGQAKGDTQYF
TGTGCCAGCAGTTCGGGACAGGCGAAGGGAGATACGCAGTATTTT
>TRBD1|TRBJ2-3|14|TRBV7-2
CASRRTGGTDTQYF
TGTGCCAGCAGGCGGACAGGGGGGACAGATACGCAGTATTTT
>.|TRBJ1-2|12|TRBV28
CASLEANYGYTF
TGTGCCAGCCTAGAAGCTAACTATGGCTACACCTTC
>.|TRBJ2-3|13|TRBV5-1
CASTWLSTDTQYF
TGCGCCAGCACCTGGCTCAGCACAGATACGCAGTATTTT
>.|TRBJ1-5|14|TRBV5-6
CASSPRWQDQPQHF
TGTGCCAGCAGCCCGCGGTGGCAAGATCAGCCCCAGCATTTT
>TRBD1|TRBJ1-3|15|TRBV2
CASSVEGAAGNTIYF
TGTGCCAGCAGTGTGGAGGGGGCGGCTGGAAACACCATATATTTT
>TRBD2|TRBJ2-7|15|TRBV28
CASSFQGLASYEQYF
TGTGCCAGCAGTTTCCAAGGACTAGCGTCCTACGAGCAGTACTTC
>.|TRBJ1-2|18|TRBV4-1
CASSLGWMERHGEDGYTF
TGCGCCAGCAGCCTGGGGTGGATGGAAAGACACGGGGAGGATGGCTACACCTTC
>TRBD2|TRBJ2-5|17|TRBV30
CAWGPWAGGRLMETQYF
TGTGCCTGGGGTCCTTGGGCGGGGGGGCGTTTGATGGAGACCCAGTACTTC
>TRBD1|TRBJ2-3|18|TRBV18
CASSRQLFGQGATDTQYF
TGTGCCAGCTCACGACAGCTGTTCGGACAGGGGGCCACAGATACGCAGTATTTT
>.|TRBJ1-2|13|TRBV5-1
CASRNSPGEGYTF
TGCGCCAGCAGGAACTCCCCCGGTGAGGGCTACACCTTC
>.|TRBJ2-3|16|TRBV7-8
CASTSAPGSRTDTQYF
TGTGCCAGCACCTCAGCCCCAGGCTCCCGCACAGATACGCAGTATTTT
>.|TRBJ2-7|13|TRBV14
CASSLAGVYEQYF
TGTGCCAGCAGCCTGGCAGGGGTTTACGAGCAGTACTTC
>TRBD1|TRBJ2-7|12|TRBV19
CASSKTGDEQYF
TGTGCCAGTAGTAAGACAGGGGACGAGCAGTACTTC
>.|TRBJ1-6|17|TRBV4-1
CASSQDPTARGKSPLHF
TGCGCCAGCAGCCAAGACCCCACAGCCCGAGGGAAATCACCCCTCCACTTT
>TRBD1|TRBJ2-7|14|TRBV19
CASSIGQGVYEQYF
TGTGCCAGTAGTATCGGACAGGGGGTCTACGAGCAGTACTTC
>TRBD1|TRBJ1-4|15|TRBV5-6
CASSFGTGGNEKLFF
TGTGCCAGCAGCTTCGGGACAGGGGGTAATGAAAAACTGTTTTTT
>.|TRBJ1-2|15|TRBV6-5
CASSYSRDSLYGYTF
TGTGCCAGCAGTTACTCGAGAGACTCGCTCTATGGCTACACCTTC
>TRBD2|TRBJ2-1|17|TRBV7-2
CASSYIAGARSYNEQFF
TGTGCCAGCAGCTATATAGCGGGGGCGCGCTCCTACAATGAGCAGTTCTTC
>TRBD1|TRBJ1-6|15|TRBV7-9
CASSPLDREASPLHF
TGTGCCAGCAGCCCGTTGGACAGGGAGGCATCACCCCTCCACTTT
>.|TRBJ2-1|16|TRBV6-5
CASSYRTEEPYNEQFF
TGTGCCAGCAGTTACCGGACAGAAGAACCCTACAATGAGCAGTTCTTC
>TRBD1|TRBJ1-5|19|TRBV28
CASRLLAGGGSYSNQPQHF
TGTGCCAGCAGACTATTGGCAGGGGGCGGGTCCTATAGCAATCAGCCCCAGCATTTT
>TRBD1|TRBJ2-3|16|TRBV7-2
CASSRQGALSTDTQYF
TGTGCCAGCAGCAGGCAGGGGGCTTTGAGCACAGATACGCAGTATTTT
>TRBD1|TRBJ1-6|15|TRBV28
CASSYWDSYNSPLHF
TGTGCCAGCTCTTATTGGGACAGTTATAATTCACCCCTCCACTTT
>.|TRBJ2-1|15|TRBV7-2
CASSLVTGTYNEQFF
TGTGCCAGCAGCTTAGTCACAGGGACCTACAATGAGCAGTTCTTC